This T cell receptor (beta chain) was captured in a study of blood T cells in healthy people across ages. Study outcomes and limitations: One million T cells yielded diversity estimates that were considered underestimates.

Healthy Russian Caucasian donors spanned ages roughly 6 to 90 years. Each sample yielded at least 6 million isolated PBMCs. Extractions gave at least 5 micrograms of total RNA per sample. It was with a sample-barcoded 5' primer and a J-beta primer mix that a second PCR of roughly 7 to 12 cycles was run. Each CDR3 protein gets one entry after TCRdb re-called the 5' RACE reads with MiXCR. The repertoire consists of roughly 900,000 distinct CDR3 sequences, with about 48% occurring once and the leading ten covering about an eighth. A note on this clonotype: The antigen is not known. A much larger clone differs by one base, so this may be a read error.

The germline gives CDR1 SQVTM, CDR2 ANQGSEA. Losses at the gene ends were 8 bases for V and 4 bases for J; bases not matched to a gene: 5. This CDR3 is built from 12 residues. The clonotype comes from a man aged 30-40 years in good health. Material: blood. The rearrangement joins TRBV29-1 to TRBJ2-7, with 10 positions matching TRBD1. CDR3 coding DNA: TGCAGCTTACGGACAGGGGGATACGAGCAGTACTTC. Translation: CSLRTGGYEQYF.